These T cell receptor beta chains were read from a single sample in a study of cytomegalovirus exposure and HLA in healthy donors. Profiled with immunoSEQ multiplex PCR; TCRdb holds only in-frame clones, not every one. The sample yields roughly 180,000 clones, about 85% seen once. The sample consisted of PBMCs. Receptors were obtained from a girl between 5 and 17 years old in good health and CMV-seropositive. The CDR3 runs from the conserved cysteine through the conserved F or W.

V gene	CDR3 protein
TRBV12-5	CASGTVNTEAFF
TRBV5-6	CASSPGQGNSPLHF
TRBV29-1	CSASDSYTDTQYF
TRBV25-1	CASSESSGTRGFYEQYF
TRBV5-4	CASSLDTGSRGSEAFF
TRBV9	CASSVEGRQPQHF
TRBV7-9	CASSLRGAGGIREQYF
TRBV5-1	CASSLPGTGAYEQYF
TRBV9	CASSSGGTPQETQYF
TRBV5-6	CASSFLPGQASTDTQYF
TRBV27	CASSLQGSFHYEQYF
TRBV30	CAWTSGRPRETQYF
TRBV6-4	CASSDGGSHEQFF
TRBV6-6	CASSGGQGRNEQFF
TRBV4-1	CASSRTESRGYTF
TRBV7-8	CASRESGGPDTDTQYF
TRBV10-3	CAISESWTSGSPYNEQFF
TRBV15	CATSSRLDVSYNEQFF
TRBV7-9	CASSVRGNGYTF
TRBV5-1	CASSLGQGAAQYF
TRBV18	CASSPGADAYNEQFF
TRBV25-1	CASSEAEGGEGADTQYF
TRBV5-5	CASRPGTVRAGAIFGYTF
TRBV23-1	CAPGFNQPQHF
TRBV4-1	CASSLTRTGDYEQYF
TRBV6-4	CASSALGTSGRNEQFF